The rows below give T cell receptor beta chains drawn from one sample of a study of blood T cells in healthy people across ages. TCRdb passed the 5' RACE reads through MiXCR, listing each CDR3 protein once. Among 1.5 million to 2 million distinct CDR3 sequences, roughly 27% were seen once, and the ten largest hold more than 6%. The sequenced material came from blood. These receptors all come from a woman aged 30 to 39 in good health. Each CDR3 is given with its conserved first and last residue. The order of the fields is clone size, J gene, D gene, V gene, CDR3 DNA, CDR3 protein. The D gene is left open where the match is weak. Clone size is shown for a subset of rows, as once, few, many or a class of expanded clone.

clone_size: few; j_call: TRBJ2-1; d_call: TRBD2; v_call: TRBV28; cdr3_nt: TGTGCCAGCAGTCCTCCAGGGACTAGCCTCACCTACAATGAGCAGTTCTTC; cdr3_aa: CASSPPGTSLTYNEQFF
clone_size: .; j_call: TRBJ1-4; d_call: TRBD1; v_call: TRBV7-2; cdr3_nt: TGTGCCAGCAGCTTAGGGGACAGGGATCGTGAAAAACTGTTTTTT; cdr3_aa: CASSLGDRDREKLFF
clone_size: .; j_call: TRBJ2-1; d_call: .; v_call: TRBV5-1; cdr3_nt: TGCGCCAGCAGCTTGGCTACGGGGGCATCCTACAATGAGCAGTTCTTC; cdr3_aa: CASSLATGASYNEQFF
clone_size: few; j_call: TRBJ1-4; d_call: .; v_call: TRBV20-1; cdr3_nt: TGCAGTGCTAGAGAAGTGGGCAGATCGGTTGAAAAACTGTTTTTT; cdr3_aa: CSAREVGRSVEKLFF
clone_size: .; j_call: TRBJ1-2; d_call: .; v_call: TRBV20-1; cdr3_nt: TGCAGTGCTGCCCCCCCCCGGGGATCAGGGGGCTACACCTTC; cdr3_aa: CSAAPPRGSGGYTF
clone_size: many; j_call: TRBJ2-3; d_call: .; v_call: TRBV20-1; cdr3_nt: TGCAGTGCTAGAGTTCGAGGGGGAGATACGCAGTATTTT; cdr3_aa: CSARVRGGDTQYF
clone_size: .; j_call: TRBJ1-2; d_call: .; v_call: TRBV6-1; cdr3_nt: TGTGCCAGCAGTGAGGGATTGGCCCGTAACTATGGCTACACCTTC; cdr3_aa: CASSEGLARNYGYTF
clone_size: .; j_call: TRBJ2-7; d_call: .; v_call: TRBV30; cdr3_nt: TGTGCCTGGAGGGTAGGTGGCAACGAGCAGTACTTC; cdr3_aa: CAWRVGGNEQYF
clone_size: few; j_call: TRBJ1-1; d_call: .; v_call: TRBV29-1; cdr3_nt: TGCAGCGCCGCGAACACTGAAGCTTTCTTT; cdr3_aa: CSAANTEAFF
clone_size: .; j_call: TRBJ2-5; d_call: .; v_call: TRBV7-2; cdr3_nt: TGTGCCAGCAGCGAACGGAGGGCCCGGAGAGAGACCCAGTACTTC; cdr3_aa: CASSERRARRETQYF
clone_size: many; j_call: TRBJ2-7; d_call: TRBD1; v_call: TRBV7-2; cdr3_nt: TGTGCCAGCAGGATAGGACAGGGGGCCTACGAGCAGTACTTC; cdr3_aa: CASRIGQGAYEQYF
clone_size: .; j_call: TRBJ2-5; d_call: .; v_call: TRBV7-6; cdr3_nt: TGTGCCAGCAGCTTAGTCGAGGCTTACCAAGAGACCCAGTACTTC; cdr3_aa: CASSLVEAYQETQYF
clone_size: few; j_call: TRBJ2-7; d_call: .; v_call: TRBV11-2; cdr3_nt: TGTACCAGCACCCCGACGGGGGCAACGGACGAGCAGTACTTC; cdr3_aa: CTSTPTGATDEQYF
clone_size: .; j_call: TRBJ2-3; d_call: .; v_call: TRBV7-6; cdr3_nt: TGTGCCAGCAGCTCCCCCCCTCCGGATACGCAGTATTTT; cdr3_aa: CASSSPPPDTQYF
clone_size: few; j_call: TRBJ2-5; d_call: .; v_call: TRBV7-2; cdr3_nt: TGTGCCAGCACCGCGATAGAGACCCAGTACTTC; cdr3_aa: CASTAIETQYF
clone_size: .; j_call: TRBJ2-3; d_call: .; v_call: TRBV14; cdr3_nt: TGTGCCAGCAGCCTTAGCAGTTATACGCAGTATTTT; cdr3_aa: CASSLSSYTQYF
clone_size: few; j_call: TRBJ1-2; d_call: .; v_call: TRBV25-1; cdr3_nt: TGTGCCAGCAGTGAATCGAGAGGTGATGGCTACACCTTC; cdr3_aa: CASSESRGDGYTF
clone_size: .; j_call: TRBJ1-4; d_call: .; v_call: TRBV7-2; cdr3_nt: TGTGCCAGCAGCTCCGTCAGAGGCGGGACTGAAAAACTGTTTTTT; cdr3_aa: CASSSVRGGTEKLFF
clone_size: few; j_call: TRBJ2-3; d_call: .; v_call: TRBV27; cdr3_nt: TGTGTCAGCAGTCCCGATACAGATACGCAGTATTTT; cdr3_aa: CVSSPDTDTQYF
clone_size: few; j_call: TRBJ2-5; d_call: .; v_call: TRBV7-6; cdr3_nt: TGTGCCAGCAGCTCCCCCTCTAGGGGCGGGGAGACCCAGTACTTC; cdr3_aa: CASSSPSRGGETQYF
clone_size: .; j_call: TRBJ2-1; d_call: TRBD2; v_call: TRBV20-1; cdr3_nt: TGCAGTGCCCAGGGACGGGGGGCCTACAATGAGCAGTTCTTC; cdr3_aa: CSAQGRGAYNEQFF
clone_size: few; j_call: TRBJ1-2; d_call: .; v_call: TRBV7-2; cdr3_nt: TGTGCCAGCAGCTTAGCCTGGTCAGGGGAAGAGGGCTACACCTTC; cdr3_aa: CASSLAWSGEEGYTF
clone_size: .; j_call: TRBJ2-1; d_call: TRBD2; v_call: TRBV5-5; cdr3_nt: TGTGCCAGCAGCTTGGTGGCGGGAGCTGCAAATGAGCAGTTCTTC; cdr3_aa: CASSLVAGAANEQFF
clone_size: .; j_call: TRBJ2-1; d_call: .; v_call: TRBV20-1; cdr3_nt: TGCAGTGCTAGCCCGAACAACTACAATGAGCAGTTCTTC; cdr3_aa: CSASPNNYNEQFF
clone_size: .; j_call: TRBJ2-1; d_call: .; v_call: TRBV5-1; cdr3_nt: TGCGCCAGCAGATTCCAGGGGGGTGATGAGCAGTTCTTC; cdr3_aa: CASRFQGGDEQFF
clone_size: many; j_call: TRBJ2-1; d_call: TRBD2; v_call: TRBV6-5; cdr3_nt: TGTGCCAGCAGCCCTACTAGCGGGCTATCCTACAATGAGCAGTTCTTC; cdr3_aa: CASSPTSGLSYNEQFF
clone_size: few; j_call: TRBJ2-5; d_call: TRBD2; v_call: TRBV28; cdr3_nt: TGTGCCAGCAGCCTCCCGGGACTAGGACCGGAGACCCAGTACTTC; cdr3_aa: CASSLPGLGPETQYF
clone_size: many; j_call: TRBJ2-5; d_call: .; v_call: TRBV29-1; cdr3_nt: TGCAGCGTTGGTACCAGGGGAGGCGAGACCCAGTACTTC; cdr3_aa: CSVGTRGGETQYF
clone_size: .; j_call: TRBJ1-1; d_call: TRBD1; v_call: TRBV7-2; cdr3_nt: TGTGCCAGCGGGGGACAGCCGAACACTGAAGCTTTCTTT; cdr3_aa: CASGGQPNTEAFF
clone_size: many; j_call: TRBJ1-2; d_call: TRBD1; v_call: TRBV29-1; cdr3_nt: TGCAGCGTTGTTCAGGACAGGGGGCGTAGCTACACCTTC; cdr3_aa: CSVVQDRGRSYTF
clone_size: .; j_call: TRBJ2-5; d_call: TRBD2; v_call: TRBV7-8; cdr3_nt: TGTGCCAGCAGCTTATTCCCCGGGACTAGGGAGACCCAGTACTTC; cdr3_aa: CASSLFPGTRETQYF
clone_size: .; j_call: TRBJ1-5; d_call: .; v_call: TRBV20-1; cdr3_nt: TGCAGTGCTAGTCCTGGGTCTGGGAATCAGCCCCAGCATTTT; cdr3_aa: CSASPGSGNQPQHF
clone_size: .; j_call: TRBJ2-1; d_call: .; v_call: TRBV5-1; cdr3_nt: TGCGCCAGCAGCTTGGCTGGGTGGTCTGAGCAGTTCTTC; cdr3_aa: CASSLAGWSEQFF
clone_size: .; j_call: TRBJ2-7; d_call: TRBD1; v_call: TRBV11-2; cdr3_nt: TGTGCCAGCAGTTTAAACGCCGACGGGCAGGGGGCCTACGAGCAGTACTTC; cdr3_aa: CASSLNADGQGAYEQYF
clone_size: .; j_call: TRBJ1-2; d_call: .; v_call: TRBV12-3/TRBV12-4; cdr3_nt: TGTGCCAGCAGTCCATCCGCCTATGGCTACACCTTC; cdr3_aa: CASSPSAYGYTF
clone_size: .; j_call: TRBJ1-2; d_call: .; v_call: TRBV2; cdr3_nt: TGTGCCAGCTGGACAGACCACCTTGGCTACACCTTC; cdr3_aa: CASWTDHLGYTF
clone_size: once; j_call: TRBJ2-1; d_call: TRBD2; v_call: TRBV12-5; cdr3_nt: TGTGCTAGTGGTCCCCTAGGGGTCCAGCGGGGGTACAATGAGCAGTTCTTC; cdr3_aa: CASGPLGVQRGYNEQFF